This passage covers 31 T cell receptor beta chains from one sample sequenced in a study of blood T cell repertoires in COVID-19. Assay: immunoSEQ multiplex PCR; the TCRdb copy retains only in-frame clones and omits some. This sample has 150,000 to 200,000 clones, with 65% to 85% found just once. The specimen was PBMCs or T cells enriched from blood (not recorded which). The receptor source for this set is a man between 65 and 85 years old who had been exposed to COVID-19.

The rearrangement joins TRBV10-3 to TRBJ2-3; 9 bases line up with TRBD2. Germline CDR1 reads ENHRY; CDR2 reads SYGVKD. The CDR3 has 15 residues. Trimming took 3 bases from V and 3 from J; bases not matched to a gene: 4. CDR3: CAISDYSGRTDTQYF. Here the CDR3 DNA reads TGTGCCATCAGTGATTACAGCGGGAGGACAGATACGCAGTATTTT.

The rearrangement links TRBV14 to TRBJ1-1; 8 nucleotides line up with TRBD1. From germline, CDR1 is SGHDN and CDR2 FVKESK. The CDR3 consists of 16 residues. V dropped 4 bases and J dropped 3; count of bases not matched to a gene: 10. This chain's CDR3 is CASSPLGQGEDTEAFF. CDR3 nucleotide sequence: TGTGCCAGCAGCCCCCTAGGACAGGGTGAGGACACTGAAGCTTTCTTT.

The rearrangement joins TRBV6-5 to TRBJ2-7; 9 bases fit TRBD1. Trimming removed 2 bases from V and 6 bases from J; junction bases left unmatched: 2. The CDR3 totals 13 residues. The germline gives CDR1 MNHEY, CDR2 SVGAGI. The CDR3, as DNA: TGTGCCAGCAGTTACCCGGACAGGGGCGAGCAGTACTTC. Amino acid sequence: CASSYPDRGEQYF.

The CDR3 DNA reads TGTGCCAGCAGTTACGGGCTTGGTGGCAATCAGCCCCAGCATTTT. It is translated as CASSYGLGGNQPQHF. This sequence joins TRBV6-2 or TRBV6-3 and TRBJ1-5; D unclear. V gave up 2 bases and J gave up 2 bases, with 10 bases separating them. Germline V lookup: CDR1 MNHEY, CDR2 SVGEGT. CDR3 length equals 15 residues.

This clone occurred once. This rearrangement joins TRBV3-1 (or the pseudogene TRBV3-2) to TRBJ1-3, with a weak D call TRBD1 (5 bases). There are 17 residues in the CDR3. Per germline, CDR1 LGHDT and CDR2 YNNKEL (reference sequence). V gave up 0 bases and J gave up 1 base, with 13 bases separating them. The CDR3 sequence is CASSQENQGPSGNTIYF. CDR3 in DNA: TGTGCCAGCAGCCAAGAAAATCAGGGCCCATCTGGAAACACCATATATTTT.

The CDR3 here is CASSSPRTGGISNEQFF. CDR3 sequence (DNA): TGTGCCAGCAGTTCCCCTAGGACAGGGGGTATCAGCAATGAGCAGTTCTTC. V gene TRBV6-2 or TRBV6-3 combines with J gene TRBJ2-1; 10 nucleotides match TRBD1. The germline gives CDR1 MNHEY, CDR2 SVGEGT. This CDR3 has 17 amino acids. V lost 4 bases and J lost 6; bases outside the gene matches: 12.

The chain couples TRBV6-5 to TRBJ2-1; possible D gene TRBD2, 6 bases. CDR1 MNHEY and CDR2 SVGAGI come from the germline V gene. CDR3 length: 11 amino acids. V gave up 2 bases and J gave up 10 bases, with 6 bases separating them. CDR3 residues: CASSYGGEQFF. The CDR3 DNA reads TGTGCCAGCAGTTACGGGGGGGAGCAGTTCTTC.

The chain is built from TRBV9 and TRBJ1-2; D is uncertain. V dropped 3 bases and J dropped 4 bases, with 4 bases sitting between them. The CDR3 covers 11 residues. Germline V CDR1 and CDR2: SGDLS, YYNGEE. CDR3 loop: CASSGLYGYTF. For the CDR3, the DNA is TGTGCCAGCAGCGGGCTCTATGGCTACACCTTC.

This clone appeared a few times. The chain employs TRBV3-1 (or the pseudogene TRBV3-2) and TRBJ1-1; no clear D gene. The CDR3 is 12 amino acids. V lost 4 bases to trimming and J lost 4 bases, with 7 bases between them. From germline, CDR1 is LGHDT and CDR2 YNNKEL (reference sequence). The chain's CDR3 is CASSLGPTEAFF. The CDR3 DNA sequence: TGTGCCAGCAGCCTCGGTCCCACTGAAGCTTTCTTT.

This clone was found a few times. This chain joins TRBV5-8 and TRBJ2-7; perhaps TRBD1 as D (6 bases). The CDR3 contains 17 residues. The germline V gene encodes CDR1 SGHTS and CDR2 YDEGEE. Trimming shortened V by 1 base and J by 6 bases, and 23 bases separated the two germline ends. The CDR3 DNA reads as TGTGCCAGCAGCTTGCTATCGACAGGTTCGACCTGGGGCGAGCAGTACTTC. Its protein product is CASSLLSTGSTWGEQYF.

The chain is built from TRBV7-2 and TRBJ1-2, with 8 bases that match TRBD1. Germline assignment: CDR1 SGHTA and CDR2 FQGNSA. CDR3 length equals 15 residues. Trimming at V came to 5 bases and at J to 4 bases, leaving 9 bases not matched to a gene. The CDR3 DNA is TGTGCCAGCAGCCCAACAGGGGGTAGTGGCTATGGCTACACCTTC. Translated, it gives CASSPTGGSGYGYTF.

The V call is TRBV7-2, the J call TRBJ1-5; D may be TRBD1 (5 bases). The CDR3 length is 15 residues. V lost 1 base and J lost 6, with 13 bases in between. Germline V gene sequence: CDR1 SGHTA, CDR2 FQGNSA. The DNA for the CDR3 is TGTGCCAGCAGCTTAGTAAAGGGGAACGGTCAGCCCCAGCATTTT. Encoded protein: CASSLVKGNGQPQHF.

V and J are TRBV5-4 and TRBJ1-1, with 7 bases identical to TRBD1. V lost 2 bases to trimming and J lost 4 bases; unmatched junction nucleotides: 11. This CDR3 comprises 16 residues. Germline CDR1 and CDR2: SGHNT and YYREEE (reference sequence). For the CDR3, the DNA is TGTGCCAGCAGCTTCAACTACAGGGGTTCCGGCACTGAAGCTTTCTTT. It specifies CASSFNYRGSGTEAFF.

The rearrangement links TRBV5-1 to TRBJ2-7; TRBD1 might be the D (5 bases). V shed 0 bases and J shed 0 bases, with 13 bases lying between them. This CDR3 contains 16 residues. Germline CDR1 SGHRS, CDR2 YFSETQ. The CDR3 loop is CASSLVQGGGSYEQYF. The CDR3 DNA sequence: TGCGCCAGCAGCTTGGTCCAGGGCGGCGGCTCCTACGAGCAGTACTTC.

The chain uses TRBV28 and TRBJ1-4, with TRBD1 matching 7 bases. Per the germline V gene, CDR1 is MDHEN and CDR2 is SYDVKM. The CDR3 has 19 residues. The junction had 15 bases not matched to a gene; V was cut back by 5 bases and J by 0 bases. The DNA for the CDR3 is TGTGCCAGCAGTCGGACAGGATGGGGGATCGATGCAACTAATGAAAAACTGTTTTTT. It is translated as CASSRTGWGIDATNEKLFF.

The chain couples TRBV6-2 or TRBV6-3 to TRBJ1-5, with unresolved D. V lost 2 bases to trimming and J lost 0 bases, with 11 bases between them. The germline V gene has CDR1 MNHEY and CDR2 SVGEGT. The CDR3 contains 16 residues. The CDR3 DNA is TGTGCCAGCAGTTACGCGGCAGTTTATAGCAATCAGCCCCAGCATTTT. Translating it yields CASSYAAVYSNQPQHF.

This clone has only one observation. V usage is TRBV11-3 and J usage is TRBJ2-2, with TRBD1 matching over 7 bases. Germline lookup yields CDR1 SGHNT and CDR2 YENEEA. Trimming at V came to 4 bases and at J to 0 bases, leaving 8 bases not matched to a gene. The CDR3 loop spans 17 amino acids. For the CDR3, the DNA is TGTGCCAGCAGCTCCGGAGACAGGGCAGCGAACACCGGGGAGCTGTTTTTT. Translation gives CASSSGDRAANTGELFF. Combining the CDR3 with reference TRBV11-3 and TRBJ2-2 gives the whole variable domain EAGVVQSPRYKIIEKKQPVAFWCNPISGHNTLYWYLQNLGQGPELLIRYENEEAVDDSQLPKDRFSAERLKGVDSTLKIQPAELGDSAVYLCASSSGDRAANTGELFFGEGSRLTVL.

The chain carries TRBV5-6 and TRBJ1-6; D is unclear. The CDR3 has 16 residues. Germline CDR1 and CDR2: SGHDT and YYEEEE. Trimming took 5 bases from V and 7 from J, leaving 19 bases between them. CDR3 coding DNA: TGTGCCAGCAGTTCAAACGGGCCTCGAGGGAATTCACCCCTCCACTTT. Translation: CASSSNGPRGNSPLHF.

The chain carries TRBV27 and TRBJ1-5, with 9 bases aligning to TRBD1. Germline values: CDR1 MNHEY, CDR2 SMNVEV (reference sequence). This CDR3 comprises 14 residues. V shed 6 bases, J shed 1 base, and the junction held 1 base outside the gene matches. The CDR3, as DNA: TGTGCCAGCAGCGGACAGGGGAGCAATCAGCCCCAGCATTTT. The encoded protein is CASSGQGSNQPQHF.

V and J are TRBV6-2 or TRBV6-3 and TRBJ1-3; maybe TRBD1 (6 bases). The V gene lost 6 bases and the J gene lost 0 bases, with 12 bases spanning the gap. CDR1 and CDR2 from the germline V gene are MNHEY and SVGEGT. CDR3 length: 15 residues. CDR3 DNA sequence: TGTGCCAGCAGCCCAACAGGGAGCTCTGGAAACACCATATATTTT. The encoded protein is CASSPTGSSGNTIYF.

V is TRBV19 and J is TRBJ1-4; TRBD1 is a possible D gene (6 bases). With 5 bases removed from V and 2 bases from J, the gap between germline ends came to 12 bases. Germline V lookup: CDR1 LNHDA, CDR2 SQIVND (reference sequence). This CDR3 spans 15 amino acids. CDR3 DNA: TGTGCCAGTAGTGGCCGACAGGAGACTAATGAAAAACTGTTTTTT. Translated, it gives CASSGRQETNEKLFF.

CDR3 nucleotide sequence: TGTGCCACCTCAAGATGGGTTAGCGGGCTGACCTACGAGCAGTACTTC. It translates to CATSRWVSGLTYEQYF. V usage is TRBV27 and J usage is TRBJ2-7; 7 bases are a match to TRBD2. V shed 10 bases and J 2 bases; nucleotides not matched to a gene: 17. Germline-derived CDR1 and CDR2 are MNHEY and SMNVEV (reference sequence). CDR3 length: 16 amino acids.

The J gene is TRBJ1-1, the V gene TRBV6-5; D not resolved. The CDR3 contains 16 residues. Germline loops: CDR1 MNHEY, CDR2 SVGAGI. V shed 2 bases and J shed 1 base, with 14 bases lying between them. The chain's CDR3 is CASSYDEGGPNTEAFF. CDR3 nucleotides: TGTGCCAGCAGTTACGACGAGGGAGGGCCGAACACTGAAGCTTTCTTT.

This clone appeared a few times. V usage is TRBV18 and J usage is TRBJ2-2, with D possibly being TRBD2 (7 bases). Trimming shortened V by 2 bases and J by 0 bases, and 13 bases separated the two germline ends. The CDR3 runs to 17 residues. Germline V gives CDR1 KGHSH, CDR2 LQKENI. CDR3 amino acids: CASSPLAGAPNTGELFF. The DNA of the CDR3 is TGTGCCAGCTCACCATTGGCGGGGGCGCCGAACACCGGGGAGCTGTTTTTT.

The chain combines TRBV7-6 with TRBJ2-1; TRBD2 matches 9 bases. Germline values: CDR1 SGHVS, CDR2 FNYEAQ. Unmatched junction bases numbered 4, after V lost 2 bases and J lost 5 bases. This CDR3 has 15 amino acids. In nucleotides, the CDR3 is TGTGCCAGCAGCTTAAGCCTAGCGGGGAACAATGAGCAGTTCTTC. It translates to CASSLSLAGNNEQFF.

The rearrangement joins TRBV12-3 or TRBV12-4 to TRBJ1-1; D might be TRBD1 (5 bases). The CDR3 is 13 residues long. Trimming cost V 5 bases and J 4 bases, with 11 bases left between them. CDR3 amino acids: CASSRPGITEAFF. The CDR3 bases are TGTGCCAGCAGTCGCCCAGGGATCACTGAAGCTTTCTTT.

CDR3 in amino acids: CASFAGTGNEQFF. CDR3 DNA: TGTGCCAGCTTTGCCGGGACAGGTAATGAGCAGTTCTTC. The V call is TRBV18, the J call TRBJ2-1; TRBD1 agrees at 8 bases. With V trimmed by 7 bases and J by 7 bases, 6 bases remained unmatched. CDR3 size: 13 residues. Germline V lookup: CDR1 KGHSH, CDR2 LQKENI.

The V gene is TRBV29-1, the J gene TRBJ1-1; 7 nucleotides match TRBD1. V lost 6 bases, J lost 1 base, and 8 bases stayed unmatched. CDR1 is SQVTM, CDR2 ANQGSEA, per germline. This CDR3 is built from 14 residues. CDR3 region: CSVGRTGPNTEAFF. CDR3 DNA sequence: TGCAGCGTGGGAAGGACAGGCCCGAACACTGAAGCTTTCTTT.

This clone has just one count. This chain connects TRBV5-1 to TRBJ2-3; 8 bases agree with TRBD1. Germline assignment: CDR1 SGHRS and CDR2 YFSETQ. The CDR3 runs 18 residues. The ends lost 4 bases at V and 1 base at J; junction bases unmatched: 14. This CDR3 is CASSIPKGQGEGTDTQYF. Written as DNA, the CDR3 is TGCGCCAGCAGCATCCCTAAAGGACAGGGTGAGGGCACAGATACGCAGTATTTT.

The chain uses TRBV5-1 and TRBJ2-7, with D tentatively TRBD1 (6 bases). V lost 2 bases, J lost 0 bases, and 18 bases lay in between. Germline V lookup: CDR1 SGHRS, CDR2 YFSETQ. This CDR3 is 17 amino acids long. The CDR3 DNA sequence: TGCGCCAGCAGCTTAGTGGCGACAGGTCCGGGCTCCTACGAGCAGTACTTC. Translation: CASSLVATGPGSYEQYF.

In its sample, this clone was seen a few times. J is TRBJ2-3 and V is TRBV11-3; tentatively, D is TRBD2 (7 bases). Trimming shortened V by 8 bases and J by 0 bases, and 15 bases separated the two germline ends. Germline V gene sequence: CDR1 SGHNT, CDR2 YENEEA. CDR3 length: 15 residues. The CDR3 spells CASGIGGGSTDTQYF. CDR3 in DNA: TGTGCCAGCGGCATCGGCGGGGGCAGCACAGATACGCAGTATTTT. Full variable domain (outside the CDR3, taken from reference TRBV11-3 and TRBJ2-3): EAGVVQSPRYKIIEKKQPVAFWCNPISGHNTLYWYLQNLGQGPELLIRYENEEAVDDSQLPKDRFSAERLKGVDSTLKIQPAELGDSAVYLCASGIGGGSTDTQYFGPGTRLTVL.